These 7 T cell receptor beta chains were sequenced from one sample in a study of cytomegalovirus exposure and HLA in healthy donors. Use of 60 Vbeta and 13 Jbeta primers characterized the PCR. Measured with immunoSEQ multiplex PCR; TCRdb has only the in-frame clones, and not every one. The data hold 60,000 to 75,000 clones, with around 76% observed a single time. The specimen sequenced was PBMCs. All receptors come from a woman between 25 and 40 years old in good health and CMV-seropositive.

J is TRBJ2-6 and V is TRBV7-8; D unresolved. With 1 base removed from V and 0 bases from J, the gap between germline ends came to 7 bases. Germline lookup yields CDR1 SGHVS and CDR2 FQNEAQ. The CDR3 contains 16 residues. CDR3 DNA: TGTGCCAGCAGCTTAGAGCTGCGCTCTGGGGCCAACGTCCTGACTTTC. Protein: CASSLELRSGANVLTF.

The J gene is TRBJ2-1, the V gene TRBV19, with 7 bases lining up with TRBD1. Germline V gives CDR1 LNHDA, CDR2 SQIVND (reference sequence). After removal of 6 bases from V and 8 bases from J, the junction contained 4 bases not matched to a gene. CDR3 length equals 12 residues. The chain's CDR3 is CASRTGDHEQFF. CDR3 in DNA: TGTGCCAGTAGAACAGGGGACCATGAGCAGTTCTTC.

V is TRBV11-3 and J is TRBJ1-1; D is unclear. Germline CDR1 and CDR2: SGHNT and YENEEA. V dropped 3 bases and J dropped 3 bases, with 8 bases sitting between them. This CDR3 has 13 residues. The CDR3 region is CASSFSGYTEAFF. CDR3 nucleotide sequence: TGTGCCAGCAGCTTCTCGGGGTACACTGAAGCTTTCTTT.

The chain joins TRBV28 to TRBJ1-2, with 7 bases that match TRBD1. V shed 5 bases and J 7 bases; nucleotides not matched to a gene: 4. The CDR3 spans 12 residues. Germline loops: CDR1 MDHEN, CDR2 SYDVKM. CDR3 protein: CASSPWDSGYTF. For the CDR3, the DNA is TGTGCCAGCAGTCCCTGGGACAGTGGCTACACCTTC.

The V gene is TRBV18, the J gene TRBJ2-3; 13 nucleotides line up with TRBD2. The CDR3 contains 17 residues. Germline CDR1 and CDR2: KGHSH and LQKENI. The junction had 5 bases not matched to a gene; V was cut back by 3 bases and J by 2 bases. The CDR3 reads CASSPTGTSGATDTQYF. The CDR3, as DNA: TGTGCCAGCTCACCCACCGGGACTAGCGGGGCCACAGATACGCAGTATTTT.

The chain recombines TRBV30 with TRBJ1-4; D ambiguous. CDR3 size: 14 residues. The V gene lost 1 base and the J gene lost 5 bases, with 11 bases spanning the gap. CDR1 and CDR2 from the germline V gene are GTSNPN and SVGIG (reference sequence). CDR3 loop: CAWSGPGFNEKLFF. The CDR3 DNA sequence: TGTGCCTGGAGTGGGCCGGGTTTCAATGAAAAACTGTTTTTT.

The rearrangement joins TRBV9 to TRBJ2-7, with 7 bases aligning to TRBD2. The CDR3 loop spans 15 amino acids. CDR1 and CDR2 from the germline V gene are SGDLS and YYNGEE. V trimming: 4 bases; J trimming: 3 bases; junction bases outside the gene matches: 10. CDR3 sequence: CASSTSPGGFYEQYF. The CDR3 nucleotides read TGTGCCAGCAGCACGTCCCCCGGGGGGTTCTACGAGCAGTACTTC.